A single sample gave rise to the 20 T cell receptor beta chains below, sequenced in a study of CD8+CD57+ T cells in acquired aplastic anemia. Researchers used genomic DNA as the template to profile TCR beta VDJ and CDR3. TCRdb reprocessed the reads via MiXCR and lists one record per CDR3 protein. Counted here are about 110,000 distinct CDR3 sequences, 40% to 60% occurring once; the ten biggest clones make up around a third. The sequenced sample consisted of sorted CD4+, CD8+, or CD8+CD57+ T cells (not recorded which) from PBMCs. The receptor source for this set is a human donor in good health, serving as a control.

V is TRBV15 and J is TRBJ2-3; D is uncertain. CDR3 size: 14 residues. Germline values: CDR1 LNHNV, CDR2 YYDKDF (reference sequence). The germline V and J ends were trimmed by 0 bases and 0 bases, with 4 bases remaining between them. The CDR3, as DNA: TGTGCCACCAGCAGAGAATTTAGCACAGATACGCAGTATTTT. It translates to CATSREFSTDTQYF.

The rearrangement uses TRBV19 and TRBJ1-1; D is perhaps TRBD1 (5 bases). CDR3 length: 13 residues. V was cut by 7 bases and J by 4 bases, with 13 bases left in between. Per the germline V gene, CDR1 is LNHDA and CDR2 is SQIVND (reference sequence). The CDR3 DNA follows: TGTGCCAGTACCTTATTGACAGCCACTGAAGCTTTCTTT. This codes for CASTLLTATEAFF.

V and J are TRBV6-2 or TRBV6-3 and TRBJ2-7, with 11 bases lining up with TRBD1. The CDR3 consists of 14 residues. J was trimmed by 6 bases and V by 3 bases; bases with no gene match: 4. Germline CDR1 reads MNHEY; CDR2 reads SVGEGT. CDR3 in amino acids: CASSYGQGAGEQYF. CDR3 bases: TGTGCCAGCAGTTATGGACAGGGGGCCGGCGAGCAGTACTTC.

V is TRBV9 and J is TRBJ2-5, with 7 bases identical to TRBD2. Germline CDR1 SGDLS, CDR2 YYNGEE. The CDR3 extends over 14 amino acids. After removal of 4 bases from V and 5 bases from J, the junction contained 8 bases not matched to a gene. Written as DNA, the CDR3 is TGTGCCAGCAGCAGTTCGGGGGGATGGGAGACCCAGTACTTC. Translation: CASSSSGGWETQYF.

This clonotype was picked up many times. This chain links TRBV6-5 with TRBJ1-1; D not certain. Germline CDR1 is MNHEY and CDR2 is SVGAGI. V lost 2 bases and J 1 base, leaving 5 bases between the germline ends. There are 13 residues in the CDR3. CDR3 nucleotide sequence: TGTGCCAGCAGTTACGACCAGAACACTGAAGCTTTCTTT. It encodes CASSYDQNTEAFF.

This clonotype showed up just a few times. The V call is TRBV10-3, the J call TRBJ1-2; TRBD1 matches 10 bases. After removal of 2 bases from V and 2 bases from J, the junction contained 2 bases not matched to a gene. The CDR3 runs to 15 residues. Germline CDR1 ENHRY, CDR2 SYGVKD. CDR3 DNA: TGTGCCATCAGTGAGGGGACAGGGGACAACTATGGCTACACCTTC. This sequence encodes CAISEGTGDNYGYTF.

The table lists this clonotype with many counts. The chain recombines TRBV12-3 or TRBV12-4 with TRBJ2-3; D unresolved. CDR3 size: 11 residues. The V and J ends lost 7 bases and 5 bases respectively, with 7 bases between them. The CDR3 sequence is CASTGRDTQYF. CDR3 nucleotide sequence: TGTGCCAGCACCGGTCGAGATACGCAGTATTTT.

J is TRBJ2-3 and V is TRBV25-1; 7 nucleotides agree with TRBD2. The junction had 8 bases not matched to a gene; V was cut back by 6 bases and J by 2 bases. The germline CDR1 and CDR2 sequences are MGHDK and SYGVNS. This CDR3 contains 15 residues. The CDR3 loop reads CASSPGGGLTDTQYF. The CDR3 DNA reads TGTGCCAGCAGCCCTGGGGGGGGACTCACAGATACGCAGTATTTT.

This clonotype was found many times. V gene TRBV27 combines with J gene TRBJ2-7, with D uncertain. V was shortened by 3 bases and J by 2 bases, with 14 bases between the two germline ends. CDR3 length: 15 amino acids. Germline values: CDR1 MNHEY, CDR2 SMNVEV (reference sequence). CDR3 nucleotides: TGTGCCAGCAGTTTGATGGGCCGGGCCACCTACGAGCAGTACTTC. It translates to CASSLMGRATYEQYF.

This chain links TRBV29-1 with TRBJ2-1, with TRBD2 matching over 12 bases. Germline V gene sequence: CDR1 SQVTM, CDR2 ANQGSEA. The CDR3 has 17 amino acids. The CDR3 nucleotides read TGCACCGGTCCCGGGCTAGCGGGGGGGCTTGTATGCAATGAGCAGTTCTTC. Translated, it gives CTGPGLAGGLVCNEQFF.

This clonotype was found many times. CDR3 region: CASSQYDERNTEAFF. The CDR3 DNA reads TGTGCCAGCAGCCAATACGACGAACGGAACACTGAAGCTTTCTTT. The chain is built from TRBV14 and TRBJ1-1; D not resolved. Trimming took 2 bases from V and 1 from J, leaving 11 bases between them. This CDR3 has 15 residues. The germline V gene has CDR1 SGHDN and CDR2 FVKESK.

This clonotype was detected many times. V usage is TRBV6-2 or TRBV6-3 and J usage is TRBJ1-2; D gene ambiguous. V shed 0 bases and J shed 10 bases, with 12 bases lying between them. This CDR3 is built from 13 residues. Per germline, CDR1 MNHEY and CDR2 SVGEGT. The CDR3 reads CASSYSRAMDYTF. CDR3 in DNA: TGTGCCAGCAGTTACTCAAGGGCTATGGACTACACCTTC.

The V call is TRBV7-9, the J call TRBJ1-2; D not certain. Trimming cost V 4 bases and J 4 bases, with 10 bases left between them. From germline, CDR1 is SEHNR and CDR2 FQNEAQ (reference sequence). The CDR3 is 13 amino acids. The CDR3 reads CASSYSSAYGYTF. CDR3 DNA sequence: TGTGCCAGCAGCTACAGCTCCGCCTATGGCTACACCTTC.

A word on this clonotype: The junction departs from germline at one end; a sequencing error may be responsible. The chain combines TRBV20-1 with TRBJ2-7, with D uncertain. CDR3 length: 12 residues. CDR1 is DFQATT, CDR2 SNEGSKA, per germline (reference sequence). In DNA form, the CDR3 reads TGCAGTGCTAGGGCCGGTTCCTACAAGCAGTACTTC. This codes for CSARAGSYKQYF.

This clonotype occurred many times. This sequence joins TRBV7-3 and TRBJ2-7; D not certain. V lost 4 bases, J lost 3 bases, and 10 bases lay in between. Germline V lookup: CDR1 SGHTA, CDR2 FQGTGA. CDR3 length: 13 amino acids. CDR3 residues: CASSSRANYEQYF. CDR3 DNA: TGTGCCAGCAGCTCCCGGGCCAACTACGAGCAGTACTTC.

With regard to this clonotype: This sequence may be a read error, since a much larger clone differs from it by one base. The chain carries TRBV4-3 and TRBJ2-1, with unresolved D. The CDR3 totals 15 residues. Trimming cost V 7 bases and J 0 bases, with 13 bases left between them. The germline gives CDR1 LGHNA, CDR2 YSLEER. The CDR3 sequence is CASTFDLDSYNEQFF. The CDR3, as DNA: TGCGCCAGCACCTTTGACTTAGACTCCTACAATGAGCAGTTCTTC.

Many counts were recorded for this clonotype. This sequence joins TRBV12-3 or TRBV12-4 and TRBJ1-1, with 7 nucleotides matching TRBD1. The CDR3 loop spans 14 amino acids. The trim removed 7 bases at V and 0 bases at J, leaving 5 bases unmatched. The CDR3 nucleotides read TGTGCCAGCACTCCCGGGACAGTGAACACTGAAGCTTTCTTT. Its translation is CASTPGTVNTEAFF.

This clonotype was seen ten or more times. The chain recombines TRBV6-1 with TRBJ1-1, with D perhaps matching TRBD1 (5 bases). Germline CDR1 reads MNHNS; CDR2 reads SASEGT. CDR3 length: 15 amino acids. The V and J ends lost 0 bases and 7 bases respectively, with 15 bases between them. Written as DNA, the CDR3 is TGTGCCAGCAGTGAAGCACAGAGGGGCGCGGATGAAGCTTTCTTT. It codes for CASSEAQRGADEAFF.

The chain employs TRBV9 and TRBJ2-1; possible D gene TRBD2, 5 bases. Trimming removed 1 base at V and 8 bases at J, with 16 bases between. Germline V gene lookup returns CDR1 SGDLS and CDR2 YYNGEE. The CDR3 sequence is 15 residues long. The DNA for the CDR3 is TGTGCCAGCAGCGTATTGGACTCTCTGACCTATGAGCAGTTCTTC. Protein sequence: CASSVLDSLTYEQFF.

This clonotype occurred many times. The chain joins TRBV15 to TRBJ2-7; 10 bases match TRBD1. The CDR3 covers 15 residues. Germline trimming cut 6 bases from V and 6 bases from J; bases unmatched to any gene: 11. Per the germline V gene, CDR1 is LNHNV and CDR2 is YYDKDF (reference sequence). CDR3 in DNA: TGTGCCACCAGAGGGGAGACAGGGGGCCTTAGCGAGCAGTACTTC. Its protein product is CATRGETGGLSEQYF.